This TCR beta chain comes out of a study of blood T cell repertoires in COVID-19. About the study: The United States, Italy and Spain were the sources of the acute and convalescent COVID-19 samples.

In the authors' methods: Nucleated cell number was recorded as an estimate derived from reference gene primer amplification. Sequencing used immunoSEQ multiplex PCR; TCRdb keeps in-frame clones, though not all of them. The V and J calls and clone size are taken from that table; D and trimming were inferred from the DNA. The repertoire holds about 170,000 clones, with 83% as singletons. CDR3 length: 15 residues. V gave up 2 bases and J gave up 7 bases, with 14 bases separating them. The V gene's germline CDR1 is SGHTA and CDR2 FQGNSA. The chain recombines TRBV7-2 with TRBJ2-2; D may be TRBD1 (5 bases). This TCR was sampled from a woman of 80 years or more with acute or convalescent COVID-19. Sequences were obtained from peripheral blood. The CDR3 sequence: CASSLPGRAGGELFF. The CDR3 DNA reads as TGTGCCAGCAGCTTACCAGGGCGTGCTGGCGGGGAGCTGTTTTTT.